This entry features one T cell receptor beta chain sequence. Antigen: not known. This sample is drawn from a study of beta chain features in type 1 diabetes. Study conclusions and caveats: Although PCR might favor shorter templates, it would do so equally in patients and controls. Whether TCRB rearrangement is influenced by HLA type went unresolved here.

This CDR3 spans 15 amino acids. Germline lookup yields CDR1 LGHNT and CDR2 FRNRAP. V was clipped by 1 base and J by 2 bases, with 10 bases between them. Of the isolated RNA, all was reverse transcribed, and so the sequenced material was expressed TCRB transcripts. The data were produced by immunoSEQ multiplex PCR, yet TCRdb's version contains in-frame clones alone and is incomplete. The sample holds some 330,000 clones, 9.5% to 12% seen once. The genes are TRBV12-5 and TRBJ2-3; the D is unclear. This TCR was sampled from a woman aged 25 to 39 in good health. The sample taken for sequencing was naive CD4+ T cells from blood. Written as DNA, the CDR3 is TGTGCTAGTGGTTTGGATGCAGGAAACACAGATACGCAGTATTTT. Its translation is CASGLDAGNTDTQYF.